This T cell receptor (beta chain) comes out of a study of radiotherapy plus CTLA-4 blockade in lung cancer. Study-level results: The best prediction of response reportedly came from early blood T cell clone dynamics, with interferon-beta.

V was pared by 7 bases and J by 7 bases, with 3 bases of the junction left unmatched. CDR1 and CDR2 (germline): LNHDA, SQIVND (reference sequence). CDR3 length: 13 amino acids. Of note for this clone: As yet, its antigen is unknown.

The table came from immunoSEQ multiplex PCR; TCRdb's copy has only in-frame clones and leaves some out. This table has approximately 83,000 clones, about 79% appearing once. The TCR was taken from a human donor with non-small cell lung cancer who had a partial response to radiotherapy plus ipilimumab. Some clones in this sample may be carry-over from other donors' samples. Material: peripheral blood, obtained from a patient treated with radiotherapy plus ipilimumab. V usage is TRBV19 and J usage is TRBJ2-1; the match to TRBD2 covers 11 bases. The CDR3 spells CASTTSGRNEQFF. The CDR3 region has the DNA TGTGCCAGTACTACTAGCGGGAGAAATGAGCAGTTCTTC.